This entry features one TCR beta chain sequence. Its specificity is not known. These data originate in a study of cytomegalovirus exposure and HLA in healthy donors. Study-wide context: It was reported in a later analysis that the same platform had been used for the roughly 130 validation repertoires as for the roughly 670 first-cohort repertoires.

Study findings and constraints: Specific recognition of CMV antigens was confirmed in vitro for a few chains (all CMV-associated). According to a subsequent analysis, TCR clusters from the first cohort were inclined to appear together in the 110 or so validation repertoires. Most observed TCR sequences were rare, whereas some public TCRs were detected in many donors.

The method was immunoSEQ multiplex PCR; TCRdb's version includes in-frame clones alone and lacks a portion of them. The sample has approximately 150,000 clones; about 86% are singletons. V shed 4 bases, J shed 3 bases, and the junction held 10 bases outside the gene matches. The CDR3 consists of 16 residues. Germline lookup yields CDR1 MNHEY and CDR2 SMNVEV (reference sequence). Specimen: PBMCs. The receptor's source is a woman in her thirties in good health and CMV-seronegative. The V and J genes are TRBV27 and TRBJ2-7; 9 bases agree with TRBD1. This CDR3 is CASSSPTGGDHYEQYF. CDR3 sequence (DNA): TGTGCCAGCAGTTCCCCGACAGGGGGTGATCACTACGAGCAGTACTTC.